Sequencing of this T cell receptor (beta chain) was carried out in a study of blood T cell repertoires in COVID-19. Turning to the study itself: PBMCs, B-cell-depleted T cells, or T cells were the source of the cDNA or gDNA that made up the material.

This clone occurred a few times. V lost 4 bases to trimming and J lost 4 bases, with 10 bases between them. Per the germline V gene, CDR1 is LGHNT and CDR2 is FRNRAP. The CDR3 covers 13 residues. The table came from immunoSEQ multiplex PCR; TCRdb's copy has only in-frame clones and leaves some out. The sample yields 150,000 to 200,000 clones, 87% seen once. Sequenced material: peripheral blood. V usage is TRBV12-5 and J usage is TRBJ1-1, with unresolved D. This TCR was sampled from a young man with active or convalescent COVID-19. CDR3 nucleotides: TGTGCTAGTGGTTACCGGGTTATCACTGAAGCTTTCTTT. This translates into CASGYRVITEAFF.